This T cell receptor beta chain was obtained from a study of blood T cells in healthy people across ages. Combining a sample-barcoded 5' primer with a J-beta primer mix, a second PCR ran for roughly 7 to 11 cycles. Paired-end reads containing CDR3 totaled no fewer than 3 million for each sample. One entry per CDR3 protein results from TCRdb running MiXCR on the 5' RACE reads. The data show fewer than 900,000 distinct CDR3 sequences, with around 40% seen just once and 20% to 25% held by the top ten. This clonotype occurred many times. The CDR3 has 13 residues. Trimming left V 2 bases short and J 4 bases short, with 8 bases between. Germline CDR1 MGHDK, CDR2 SYGVNS.

The clonotype comes from a woman aged 55 to 70 in good health. Sequencing was done on a sample of blood. This sequence joins TRBV25-1 and TRBJ1-2; D not certain. CDR3 in DNA: TGTGCCAGCAGTGAAGGGCGAGGCTATGGCTACACCTTC. Encoded protein: CASSEGRGYGYTF.